Detailed here is one T cell receptor beta chain. The germline gene is not matched at one end of the junction; a read error may be the cause. Source study methods: Using reference gene primer amplification, nucleated cell counts were estimated. TCRdb's table, derived via immunoSEQ multiplex PCR, lists solely in-frame clones and lacks some. That table supplies the V and J calls and clone size; D and trimming were determined from the DNA. This sample has fewer than 400,000 clones, with around 90% found just once. This record belongs to a study of blood T cell repertoires in COVID-19. Study information: The study drew acute and convalescent COVID-19 samples from the United States, Italy and Spain.

From germline, CDR1 is MGHRA and CDR2 YSYEKL. CDR3 length equals 14 residues. Sequencing was performed on peripheral blood. The V and J genes are TRBV4-1 and TRBJ1-1; D is possibly TRBD1 (6 bases). The clonotype comes from a woman aged 25 to 39 with COVID-19, enrolled during active disease. For the CDR3, the DNA is TGCGCCAGCACCCTGACAGACAGGAACTCTGAAGCTTTCTTT. Protein: CASTLTDRNSEAFF.